Presented here are 18 T cell receptor beta chains from one specimen sequenced in a study of blood T cell repertoires in COVID-19. TCRdb's table, derived via immunoSEQ multiplex PCR, lists solely in-frame clones and lacks some. The data contain tens of thousands of clones, 84% of them singletons. Sequencing was performed on peripheral blood. Every receptor here comes from a man in his sixties with acute or convalescent COVID-19.

This rearrangement joins TRBV21-1 to TRBJ1-3; the table's D call, TRBD1, was not checked against the DNA. TRBV21-1 constitutes a pseudogene. This CDR3 spans 12 amino acids. CDR3 nucleotide sequence: TGTGCCAGCAGCGCAGGAGGAAACACCATATATTTT. It codes for CASSAGGNTIYF.

This chain's CDR3 is CASSQGPAASGNTIYF. CDR3 DNA: TGTGCCAGCAGCCAAGGTCCAGCGGCCTCTGGAAACACCATATATTTT. V usage is TRBV4-2 and J usage is TRBJ1-3, with D unclear. Trimming cost V 1 base and J 0 bases, with 10 bases left between them. CDR1 is LGHNA, CDR2 YNFKEQ, per germline. This CDR3 has 16 amino acids.

The chain carries TRBV5-4 and TRBJ1-4; the D gene is possibly TRBD1 (6 bases). The length of the CDR3 is 14 residues. From germline, CDR1 is SGHNT and CDR2 YYREEE (reference sequence). Trimming took 4 bases from V and 7 from J, leaving 14 bases between them. CDR3 nucleotides: TGTGCCAGCAGCCCCGAGACAGGTAGTGAAAAACTGTTTTTT. Translating it yields CASSPETGSEKLFF.

The chain has TRBV7-2 and TRBJ1-2, with 10 nucleotides matching TRBD1. Per the germline V gene, CDR1 is SGHTA and CDR2 is FQGNSA. The CDR3 loop spans 17 amino acids. Unmatched junction bases numbered 8, after V lost 1 base and J lost 3 bases. CDR3 protein: CASSLGGTGADYYGYTF. The CDR3 bases are TGTGCCAGCAGCTTAGGGGGGACAGGGGCGGACTACTATGGCTACACCTTC.

The chain recombines TRBV7-9 with TRBJ1-4; tentative D call: TRBD1 (5 bases). V was shortened by 4 bases and J by 5 bases, with 17 bases between the two germline ends. The CDR3 has 16 residues. The germline V gene has CDR1 SEHNR and CDR2 FQNEAQ (reference sequence). The DNA for the CDR3 is TGTGCCAGCAGCTGGGTGAGCGCGAGACAGAATGAAAAACTGTTTTTT. Its protein is CASSWVSARQNEKLFF.

V is TRBV9 and J is TRBJ2-3; 11 nucleotides match TRBD1. CDR3 length equals 20 residues. In germline, CDR1 is SGDLS, CDR2 YYNGEE. V shed 0 bases and J 3 bases; nucleotides not matched to a gene: 15. The CDR3 spells CASSVGPYRTGGSLTDTQYF. CDR3 DNA: TGTGCCAGCAGCGTAGGTCCTTATAGGACAGGGGGCAGTTTGACAGATACGCAGTATTTT.

The V gene is TRBV28, the J gene TRBJ2-7, with 7 nucleotides matching TRBD2. Germline-derived CDR1 and CDR2 are MDHEN and SYDVKM. This CDR3 comprises 14 residues. Losses at the gene ends were 6 bases for V and 4 bases for J; bases not matched to a gene: 9. The CDR3 bases are TGTGCCAGCAGCACCCGGGGAGGGGCGTACGAGCAGTACGTC. Protein: CASSTRGGAYEQYV.

This clone was detected only a few times. The chain couples TRBV5-4 to TRBJ1-4, with 8 bases aligning to TRBD1. The CDR3 is 18 amino acids. Germline loops: CDR1 SGHNT, CDR2 YYREEE (reference sequence). Losses at the gene ends were 4 bases for V and 3 bases for J; bases not matched to a gene: 14. The CDR3 loop is CASSPGGWDRRSNEKLFF. The CDR3, as DNA: TGTGCCAGCAGCCCCGGGGGCTGGGACAGGAGGTCTAATGAAAAACTGTTTTTT.

Notes on this clone: Relative to the germline gene, one junction end is altered; a read error may explain this. The rearrangement links TRBV11-2 to TRBJ1-4; no reliable D call. The CDR3 spans 16 residues. Germline CDR1 and CDR2: SGHAT and FQNNGV. The CDR3 DNA sequence: TGTGCCAGCAGCTTAGCGTCGTGTTTGAGCGCACCGAACACTGTTTTT. It encodes CASSLASCLSAPNTVF.

The chain recombines TRBV27 with TRBJ2-7, with TRBD1 matching over 7 bases. The CDR3 spans 15 residues. The V gene end was trimmed by 3 bases and the J gene end by 1 base; junction bases not matched to a gene: 6. CDR1 is MNHEY, CDR2 SMNVEV, per germline (reference sequence). The CDR3 loop is CASSLGPGQSYEQYF. CDR3 nucleotide sequence: TGTGCCAGCAGTTTGGGGCCGGGACAGTCCTACGAGCAGTACTTC.

The V call is TRBV6-4, the J call TRBJ1-1; the D gene is possibly TRBD1 (5 bases). CDR3 length: 16 residues. CDR1 and CDR2 (germline): MRHNA, SNTAGT. V was pared by 6 bases and J by 0 bases, with 17 bases between. CDR3 nucleotide sequence: TGTGCCAGCAGGGCCAACGGGGGTCTGGTGAACACTGAAGCTTTCTTT. It specifies CASRANGGLVNTEAFF.

This chain joins TRBV7-3 and TRBJ1-3; D might be TRBD1 (5 bases). Germline CDR1 SGHTA, CDR2 FQGTGA. CDR3 length: 14 residues. Trimming stripped 5 bases from V and 2 bases from J, with 10 bases between. The CDR3 is CASSPGGTGNTIYF. The CDR3 DNA reads TGTGCCAGCAGCCCGGGGGGAACTGGAAACACCATATATTTT.

As concerns this clone: A junction end diverges from the germline sequence, so it may reflect a read error. CDR3 region: CASSADRVGF. For the CDR3, the DNA is TGTGCCAGCAGTGCGGACAGGGTGGGTTTC. The chain joins TRBV2 to TRBJ1-2; 8 bases are a match to TRBD1. The CDR3 spans 10 residues. CDR1 SNHLY and CDR2 FYNNEI come from the germline V gene.

The V call is TRBV10-3, the J call TRBJ2-7; 8 bases match TRBD2. Germline V gene data show CDR1 as ENHRY and CDR2 as SYGVKD. Trimming took 6 bases from V and 4 from J; bases not matched to a gene: 14. This CDR3 spans 16 amino acids. CDR3 DNA sequence: TGTGCCATCAGCGACTCGGGTAGCGGGGCTTCTTACGAGCAGTACGTC. It encodes CAISDSGSGASYEQYV.

The chain links TRBV6-2 or TRBV6-3 to TRBJ1-1; TRBD1 is a possible D gene (5 bases). V lost 6 bases, J lost 9 bases, and 17 bases lay in between. The CDR3 length is 13 residues. Germline V gene data show CDR1 as MNHEY and CDR2 as SVGEGT. The CDR3 is CASSQALAGQAFF. The CDR3 DNA reads TGTGCCAGCAGCCAGGCCCTGGCAGGGCAAGCTTTCTTT.

CDR3 bases: TGTGCCAGCAGTGAACGGGGTCAGCCCCAGCATTTT. Its protein product is CASSERGQPQHF. The chain joins TRBV6-1 to TRBJ1-5, with no clear D. The V end lost 2 bases, the J end lost 6 bases, and 5 bases lay between the germline ends. Germline loops: CDR1 MNHNS, CDR2 SASEGT. The CDR3 runs 12 residues.

This clone was detected only once. This chain connects TRBV5-1 to TRBJ2-1, with D perhaps TRBD1 (6 bases). Per germline, CDR1 SGHRS and CDR2 YFSETQ. Trimming shortened V by 0 bases and J by 4 bases, and 14 bases separated the two germline ends. The CDR3 contains 16 residues. CDR3 loop: CASSLGGTSFYNEQFF. The CDR3 DNA is TGCGCCAGCAGCTTGGGGGGGACATCTTTTTACAATGAGCAGTTCTTC.

J is TRBJ2-1 and V is TRBV3-1 (or the pseudogene TRBV3-2), with D unclear. CDR3 size: 15 residues. Germline V gives CDR1 LGHDT, CDR2 YNNKEL (reference sequence). Trimming shortened V by 4 bases and J by 0 bases, and 10 bases separated the two germline ends. CDR3 region: CASSPTHSSYNEQFF. CDR3 in DNA: TGTGCCAGCAGCCCGACTCATAGCTCCTACAATGAGCAGTTCTTC.